The rows below give T cell receptor beta chains drawn from one sample of a study of blood T cells in healthy people across ages. TCRdb called the 5' RACE reads again in MiXCR, with one record for every CDR3 protein. This sample yields around 870,000 distinct CDR3 sequences, of which around 26% are seen a single time; around 16% belongs to the top ten. The material sequenced was blood. Every receptor here comes from a woman of 80 years or more in good health. Each CDR3 is given without its conserved first and last residue. The order of the fields is V gene, CDR3 protein.

TRBV5-4	ASSPLGDHNEQF
TRBV5-4	ASSPSHHSTGYTEAF
TRBV4-3	ASSQDPSPGDRPQH
TRBV4-2	ASSQDRGVLNEKLF
TRBV20-1	SARTQGSYNSPLH
TRBV5-1	ASSFSTLFTGFGNEQF
TRBV7-2	ASSLKGAGSNQPQH
TRBV7-8	ASSLEGAISSYEQY
TRBV5-1	ASSPWDRGPYEQY
TRBV7-2	ASSLVRSHGGELF
TRBV3-1	ASSLRAGGLFAQY
TRBV20-1	SASLLAGGTYEQY
TRBV14	ASSQVGVLVGGEQF
TRBV4-3	ASSPMEGAGYEQF
TRBV7-9	VSSLGANEKLF
TRBV12-3/TRBV12-4	ASSRRLAGVNEQF
TRBV15	ATSRQERYGYT
TRBV12-3/TRBV12-4	ASSHGRVRTDTQY
TRBV29-1	SVEVQGDPQETQY
TRBV20-1	SASNPGQHNQPQH
TRBV5-1	ASAMGSYNEQY
TRBV30	AWSVQRTSGGTETQY
TRBV3-1	ASSQTGDRSPLH
TRBV5-1	ASSRDGTTGELF
TRBV29-1	SVVRGGNTQY
TRBV20-1	SARDRLLAGGRYEQY
TRBV4-1	ASSQERNSPPYEQY
TRBV18	ASSPKEAGGSNEQF
TRBV5-1	ASSLGRPGGRNEQF
TRBV11-2	ASSQGARGNTIY
TRBV12-3/TRBV12-4	ASSLSGGTFRVQETQY
TRBV5-1	ASSSEGSVVNEKLF
TRBV12-3/TRBV12-4	ASRTGTGTYNEQF
TRBV12-3/TRBV12-4	ASSLEDWREAF
TRBV3-1	ASSQMQGVNTEAF
TRBV3-1	ASSKDSTYEQY
TRBV6-1	ASSDAGGTDTQY
TRBV7-9	ASTNHGVPGNEQF
TRBV20-1	SARVVATTDTQY
TRBV7-2	ASSSTPSSGGLYTQY
TRBV12-3/TRBV12-4	ASSQGATQY
TRBV7-2	ASSLEGGGAYNEQF
TRBV6-5	ASSTGLTNEKLF
TRBV19	ASSSAAGGTNEKLF
TRBV7-6	ASSFRGAHGSGANVLT
TRBV29-1	SVETTSGEYEQY
TRBV7-9	ASSLDPTGGDNEQF
TRBV20-1	SPRRDSKGTQY
TRBV7-2	ASSTPTGAIYGYT